This T cell receptor beta chain comes out of a study of cytomegalovirus exposure and HLA in healthy donors. Across the whole study: Out of fewer than 500 genotyped donors, less than 90% belonged to the Caucasian-associated ancestry cluster.

Comment on this clone: What it recognizes is unknown.

Donors showed nominal health when sampled, although they likely had unrecorded immune exposures. The PCR used 60 Vbeta and 13 Jbeta primers. Sequenced by immunoSEQ multiplex PCR; TCRdb stores in-frame clones only, minus some. The sample lists 250,000 to 350,000 clones, 80% to 90% occurring once. Whole-study results and caveats: A prior analysis recorded that most TCR beta V segments were productive about 87% or about 30% of the time. Among immune exposure information, only CMV serostatus was available.

The CDR3 has 13 amino acids. Germline V gene data show CDR1 as LNHDA and CDR2 as SQIVND (reference sequence). The V end was cut by 3 bases, the J end by 8 bases, with 10 bases between. The sequence derives from a man in his forties in good health and CMV-seropositive. The sample consisted of PBMCs. The chain carries TRBV19 and TRBJ1-4; D not resolved. This CDR3 reads CASSIINTEKLFF. The DNA of the CDR3 is TGTGCCAGTAGTATCATCAACACCGAAAAACTGTTTTTT.